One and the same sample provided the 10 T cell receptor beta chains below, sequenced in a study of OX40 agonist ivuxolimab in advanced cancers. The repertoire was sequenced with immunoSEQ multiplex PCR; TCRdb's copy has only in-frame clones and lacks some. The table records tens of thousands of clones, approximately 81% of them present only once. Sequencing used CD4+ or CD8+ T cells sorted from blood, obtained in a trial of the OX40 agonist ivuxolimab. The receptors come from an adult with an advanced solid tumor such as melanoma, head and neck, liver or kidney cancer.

CDR3 coding DNA: TGTGCCAGCACTCTAGAGGGGAGTTCCACTGAAGCTTTCTTT. Amino acids: CASTLEGSSTEAFF. V gene TRBV9 combines with J gene TRBJ1-1; a weak D match, TRBD1 (5 bases). The CDR3 is 14 residues long. Germline CDR1 SGDLS, CDR2 YYNGEE. Trimming removed 6 bases from V and 4 bases from J, with 16 bases in between.

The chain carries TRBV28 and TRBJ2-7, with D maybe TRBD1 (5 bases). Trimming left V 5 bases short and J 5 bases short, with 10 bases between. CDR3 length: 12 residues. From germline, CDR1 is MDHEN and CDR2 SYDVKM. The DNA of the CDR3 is TGTGCCAGCAGTGAAGTAGGGGACGAGCAGTACTTC. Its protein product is CASSEVGDEQYF.

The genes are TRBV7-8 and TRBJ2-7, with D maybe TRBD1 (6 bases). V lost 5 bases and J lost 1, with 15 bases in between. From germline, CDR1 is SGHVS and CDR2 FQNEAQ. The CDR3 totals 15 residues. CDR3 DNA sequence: TGTGCCAGCAGCCGACGGACGGACAGATCCTACGAGCAGTACTTC. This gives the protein CASSRRTDRSYEQYF.

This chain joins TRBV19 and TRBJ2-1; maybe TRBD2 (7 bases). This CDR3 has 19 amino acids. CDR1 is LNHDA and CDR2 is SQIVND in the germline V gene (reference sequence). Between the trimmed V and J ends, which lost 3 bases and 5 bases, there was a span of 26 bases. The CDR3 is CASSIFPQLEAGANNEQFF. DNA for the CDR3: TGTGCCAGTAGTATTTTTCCCCAACTGGAGGCGGGGGCTAACAATGAGCAGTTCTTC.

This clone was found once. Here the CDR3 DNA reads TGTGCCAGCAGTGTTCAGGACGTCTATGGCTACACCTTC. Translating it yields CASSVQDVYGYTF. V is TRBV2 and J is TRBJ1-2; no firm D call. Germline-derived CDR1 and CDR2 are SNHLY and FYNNEI. The CDR3 is 13 amino acids. V gave up 4 bases and J gave up 4 bases, with 10 bases separating them.

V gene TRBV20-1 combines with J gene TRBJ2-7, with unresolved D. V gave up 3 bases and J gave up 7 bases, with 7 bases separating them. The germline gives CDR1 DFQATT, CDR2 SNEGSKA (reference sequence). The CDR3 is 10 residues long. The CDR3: CSASPREQYF. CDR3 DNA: TGCAGTGCTAGTCCCAGGGAGCAGTACTTC.

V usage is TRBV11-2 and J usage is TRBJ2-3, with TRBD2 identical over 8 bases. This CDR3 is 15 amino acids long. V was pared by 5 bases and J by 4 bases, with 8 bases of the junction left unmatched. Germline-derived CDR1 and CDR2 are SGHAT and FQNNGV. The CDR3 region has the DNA TGTGCCAGCAGCCCTTCAGCGGGAGTTTCAGATACGCAGTATTTT. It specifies CASSPSAGVSDTQYF.

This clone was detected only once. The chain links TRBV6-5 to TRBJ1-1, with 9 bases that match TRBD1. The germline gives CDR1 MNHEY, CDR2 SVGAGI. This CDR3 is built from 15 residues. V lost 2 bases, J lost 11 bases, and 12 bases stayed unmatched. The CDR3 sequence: CASSYRDRARQKAFF. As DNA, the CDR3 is TGTGCCAGCAGTTACCGGGACAGGGCGAGACAGAAGGCTTTCTTT.

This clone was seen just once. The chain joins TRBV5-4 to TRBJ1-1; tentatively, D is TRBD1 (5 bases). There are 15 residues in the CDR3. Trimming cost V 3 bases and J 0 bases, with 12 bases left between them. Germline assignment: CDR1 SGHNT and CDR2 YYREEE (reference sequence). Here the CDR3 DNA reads TGTGCCAGCAGCTCGAAGACAGCTCTGAACACTGAAGCTTTCTTT. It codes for CASSSKTALNTEAFF.

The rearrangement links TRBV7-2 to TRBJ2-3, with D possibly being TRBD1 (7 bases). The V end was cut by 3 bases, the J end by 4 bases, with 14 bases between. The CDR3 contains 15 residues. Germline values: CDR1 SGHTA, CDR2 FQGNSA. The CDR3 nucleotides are TGTGCCAGCAGCTTTAGTCGGGGGACAGCAGATACGCAGTATTTT. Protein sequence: CASSFSRGTADTQYF.